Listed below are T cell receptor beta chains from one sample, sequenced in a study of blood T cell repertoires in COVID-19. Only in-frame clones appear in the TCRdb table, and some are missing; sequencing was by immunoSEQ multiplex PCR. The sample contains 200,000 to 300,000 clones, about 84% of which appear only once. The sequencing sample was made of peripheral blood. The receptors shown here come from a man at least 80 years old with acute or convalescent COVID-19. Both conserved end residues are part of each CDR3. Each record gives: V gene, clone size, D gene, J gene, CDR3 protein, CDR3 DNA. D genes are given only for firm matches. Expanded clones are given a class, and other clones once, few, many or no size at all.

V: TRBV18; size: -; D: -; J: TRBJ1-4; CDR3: CASSSPGHSNEKLFF; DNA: TGTGCCAGCTCATCTCCGGGACACTCCAATGAAAAACTGTTTTTT
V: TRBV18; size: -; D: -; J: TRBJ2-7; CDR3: CASSPPNDSEQYF; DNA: TGTGCCAGCTCACCCCCGAATGACAGCGAGCAGTACTTC
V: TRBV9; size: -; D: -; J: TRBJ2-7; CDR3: CASSVQAGDEQYF; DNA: TGTGCCAGCAGCGTACAAGCAGGGGACGAGCAGTACTTC
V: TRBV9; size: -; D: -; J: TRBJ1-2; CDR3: CASSVGQSNYGYTF; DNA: TGTGCCAGCAGCGTAGGACAGTCTAACTATGGCTACACCTTC
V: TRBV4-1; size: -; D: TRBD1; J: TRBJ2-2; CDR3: CASSPQGQDTGELFF; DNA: TGCGCCAGCAGCCCCCAAGGACAGGACACCGGGGAGCTGTTTTTT
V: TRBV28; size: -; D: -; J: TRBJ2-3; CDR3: CASSFKQATDTQYF; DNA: TGTGCCAGCAGTTTTAAGCAGGCCACAGATACGCAGTATTTT
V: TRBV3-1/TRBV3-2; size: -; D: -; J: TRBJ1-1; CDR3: CASSRSTTGRTFF; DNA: TGTGCCAGCAGCCGGAGTACAACAGGGCGGACTTTCTTT
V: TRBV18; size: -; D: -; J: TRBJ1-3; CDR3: CASSQSLTADSGNTIYF; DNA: TGTGCCAGCTCCCAAAGCCTAACAGCCGACTCTGGAAACACCATATATTTT
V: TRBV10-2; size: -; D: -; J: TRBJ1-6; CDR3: CASSWGDSPLHF; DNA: TGCGCCAGCAGTTGGGGGGATTCACCCCTCCACTTT
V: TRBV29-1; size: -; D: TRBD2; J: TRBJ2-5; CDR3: CSVETASGRTPGTQYF; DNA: TGCAGCGTTGAAACGGCTAGCGGGAGGACCCCGGGGACCCAGTACTTC
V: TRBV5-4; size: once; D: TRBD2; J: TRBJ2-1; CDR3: CASSTGTSGRDEQFF; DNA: TGTGCCAGCAGCACCGGGACTAGCGGGAGGGATGAGCAGTTCTTC
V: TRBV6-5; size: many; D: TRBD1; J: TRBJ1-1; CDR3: CASRAGTGVTEAFF; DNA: TGTGCCAGCAGAGCCGGGACAGGAGTTACTGAAGCTTTCTTT
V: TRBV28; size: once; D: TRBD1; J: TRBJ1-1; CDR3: CASSKPGQGGPEAFF; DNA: TGTGCCAGCAGCAAACCGGGACAGGGGGGACCTGAAGCTTTCTTT
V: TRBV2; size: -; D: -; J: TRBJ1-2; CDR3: CASSEGEGSLYGYTF; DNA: TGTGCCAGCAGTGAAGGGGAGGGCTCCCTCTATGGCTACACCTTC
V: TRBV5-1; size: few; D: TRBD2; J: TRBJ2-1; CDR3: CASSLRSSGSQYNEQFF; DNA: TGCGCCAGCAGCTTGAGGTCTAGCGGGAGTCAGTACAATGAGCAGTTCTTC
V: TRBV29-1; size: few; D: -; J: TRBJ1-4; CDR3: CSVELGLAWGLFF; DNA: TGCAGCGTTGAATTGGGGCTGGCTTGGGGACTGTTTTTT
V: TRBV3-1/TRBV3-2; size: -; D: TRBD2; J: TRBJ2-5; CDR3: CASSQNGGVETQYF; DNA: TGTGCCAGCAGCCAAAACGGGGGGGTGGAGACCCAGTACTTC
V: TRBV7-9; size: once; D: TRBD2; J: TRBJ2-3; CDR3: CASSLAGLSTDTQYF; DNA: TGTGCCAGCAGCTTAGCGGGACTAAGCACAGATACGCAGTATTTT
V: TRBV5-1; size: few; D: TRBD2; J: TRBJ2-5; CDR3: CASSLGAGGGETQYF; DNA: TGCGCCAGCAGCTTGGGAGCGGGGGGCGGAGAGACCCAGTACTTC
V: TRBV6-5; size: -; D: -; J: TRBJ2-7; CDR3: CASSHEAAGIYEQYF; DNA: TGTGCCAGCAGTCATGAGGCCGCGGGAATTTACGAGCAGTACTTC
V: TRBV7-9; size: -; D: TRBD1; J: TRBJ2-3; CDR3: CASSFQGDTDTQYF; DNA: TGTGCCAGCAGCTTCCAGGGGGACACAGATACGCAGTATTTT
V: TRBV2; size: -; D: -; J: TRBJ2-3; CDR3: CASSTEPTDTQYF; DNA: TGTGCCAGTTCGACAGAGCCCACAGATACGCAGTATTTT
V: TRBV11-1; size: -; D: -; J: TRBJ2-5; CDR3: CASSLGTGETQYF; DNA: TGTGCCAGCAGCTTAGGTACGGGAGAGACCCAGTACTTC
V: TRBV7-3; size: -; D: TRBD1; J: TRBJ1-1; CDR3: CASSIQGTTTEAFF; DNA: TGTGCCAGCAGCATACAGGGGACGACCACTGAAGCTTTCTTT
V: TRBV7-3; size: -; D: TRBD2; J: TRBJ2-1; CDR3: CASSSTSGGNNEQFF; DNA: TGTGCCAGCAGTTCCACTAGCGGGGGTAACAATGAGCAGTTCTTC
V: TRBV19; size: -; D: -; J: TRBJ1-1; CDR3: CASSISAGRGTEAFF; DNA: TGTGCCAGTAGTATTTCGGCGGGGCGCGGCACTGAAGCTTTCTTT
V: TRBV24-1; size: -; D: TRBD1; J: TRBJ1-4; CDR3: CATSDPGTAGGEKLFF; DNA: TGTGCCACCAGTGATCCCGGGACAGCGGGTGGGGAAAAACTGTTTTTT
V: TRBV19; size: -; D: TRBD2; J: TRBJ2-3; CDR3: CASSPQGLAGGTSTDTQYF; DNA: TGTGCCAGTAGCCCTCAGGGACTAGCGGGAGGTACCAGCACAGATACGCAGTATTTT
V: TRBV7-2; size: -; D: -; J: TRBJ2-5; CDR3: CASSPGSGETQYF; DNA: TGTGCCAGCAGCCCAGGGTCCGGAGAGACCCAGTACTTC
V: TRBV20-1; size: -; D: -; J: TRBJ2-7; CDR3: CSAPDNYEQYF; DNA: TGCAGTGCGCCAGACAACTACGAGCAGTACTTC
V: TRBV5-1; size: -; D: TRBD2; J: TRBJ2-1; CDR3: CASSYGLAGDSYNEQFF; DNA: TGCGCCAGCAGTTACGGACTAGCGGGAGACTCCTACAATGAGCAGTTCTTC
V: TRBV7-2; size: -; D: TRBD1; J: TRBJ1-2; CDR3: CASSLGGTGTSYGYTF; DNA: TGTGCCAGCAGCTTAGGGGGGACAGGGACTTCCTATGGCTACACCTTC
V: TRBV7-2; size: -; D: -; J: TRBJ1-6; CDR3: CASSLGQRNSPLHF; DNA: TGTGCCAGCAGTCTAGGACAGCGTAATTCACCCCTCCACTTT
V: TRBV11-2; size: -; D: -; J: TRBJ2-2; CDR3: CASSLGVAGATGELFF; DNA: TGTGCCAGCAGCTTAGGGGTCGCGGGGGCTACCGGGGAGCTGTTTTTT
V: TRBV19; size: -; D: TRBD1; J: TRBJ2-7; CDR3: CASSPPGTGNEQYF; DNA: TGTGCCAGTAGCCCCCCGGGGACAGGGAACGAGCAGTACTTC
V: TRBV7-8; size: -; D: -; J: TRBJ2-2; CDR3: CASSPLAGNTGELFF; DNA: TGTGCCAGCAGCCCGTTGGCAGGGAACACCGGGGAGCTGTTTTTT
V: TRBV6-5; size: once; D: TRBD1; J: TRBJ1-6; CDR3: CASSSLDRASPLHF; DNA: TGTGCCAGCAGTTCCCTAGACAGGGCTTCACCCCTCCACTTT
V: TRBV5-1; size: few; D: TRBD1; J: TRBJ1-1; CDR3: CASSLAPGQGGEAFF; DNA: TGCGCCAGCAGCTTGGCGCCGGGACAGGGGGGTGAAGCTTTCTTT
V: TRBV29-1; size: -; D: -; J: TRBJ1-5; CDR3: CSVAGGRDQPQHF; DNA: TGCAGCGTTGCTGGGGGCAGGGACCAGCCCCAGCATTTT
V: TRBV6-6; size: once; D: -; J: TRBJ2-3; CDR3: CASTRIADTQYF; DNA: TGTGCCAGCACGCGGATCGCAGATACGCAGTATTTT